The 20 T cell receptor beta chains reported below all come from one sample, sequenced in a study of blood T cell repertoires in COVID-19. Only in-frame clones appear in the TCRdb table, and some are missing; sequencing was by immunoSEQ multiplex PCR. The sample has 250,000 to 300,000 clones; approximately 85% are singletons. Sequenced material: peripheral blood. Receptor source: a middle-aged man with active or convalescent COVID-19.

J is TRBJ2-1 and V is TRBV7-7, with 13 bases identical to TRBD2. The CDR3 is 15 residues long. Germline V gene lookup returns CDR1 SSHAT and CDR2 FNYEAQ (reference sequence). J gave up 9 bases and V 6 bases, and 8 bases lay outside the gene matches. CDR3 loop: CASSPTSGRASEQFF. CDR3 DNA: TGTGCCAGCAGTCCTACTAGCGGGAGGGCGAGTGAGCAGTTCTTC. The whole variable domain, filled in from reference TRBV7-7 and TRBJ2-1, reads GAGVSQSPRYKVTKRGQDVTLRCDPISSHATLYWYQQALGQGPEFLTYFNYEAQPDKSGLPSDRFSAERPEGSISTLTIQRTEQRDSAMYRCASSPTSGRASEQFFGPGTRLTVL.

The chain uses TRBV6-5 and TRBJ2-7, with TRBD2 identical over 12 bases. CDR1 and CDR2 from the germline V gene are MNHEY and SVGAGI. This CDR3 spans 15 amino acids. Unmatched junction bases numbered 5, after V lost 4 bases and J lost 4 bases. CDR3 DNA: TGTGCCAGCAGTTTTAATCTAGCGGGAGGGTACGAGCAGTACTTC. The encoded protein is CASSFNLAGGYEQYF.

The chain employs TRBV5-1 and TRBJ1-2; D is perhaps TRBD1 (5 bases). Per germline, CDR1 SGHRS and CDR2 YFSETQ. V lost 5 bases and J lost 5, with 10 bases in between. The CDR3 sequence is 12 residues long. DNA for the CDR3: TGCGCCAGCAGTTCGGGACTTTATGGCTACACCTTC. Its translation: CASSSGLYGYTF.

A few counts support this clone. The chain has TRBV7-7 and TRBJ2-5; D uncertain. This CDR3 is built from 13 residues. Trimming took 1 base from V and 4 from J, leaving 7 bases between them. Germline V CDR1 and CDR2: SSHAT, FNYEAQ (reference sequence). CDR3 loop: CASSLVVAETQYF. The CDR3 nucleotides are TGTGCCAGCAGCTTAGTAGTTGCAGAGACCCAGTACTTC.

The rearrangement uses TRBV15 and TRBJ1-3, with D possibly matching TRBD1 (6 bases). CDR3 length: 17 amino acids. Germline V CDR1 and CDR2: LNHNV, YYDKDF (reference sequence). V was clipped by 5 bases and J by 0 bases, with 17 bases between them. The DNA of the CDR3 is TGTGCCACCAGCGTGGATGAGCAGGGGTACTCTGGAAACACCATATATTTT. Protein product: CATSVDEQGYSGNTIYF.

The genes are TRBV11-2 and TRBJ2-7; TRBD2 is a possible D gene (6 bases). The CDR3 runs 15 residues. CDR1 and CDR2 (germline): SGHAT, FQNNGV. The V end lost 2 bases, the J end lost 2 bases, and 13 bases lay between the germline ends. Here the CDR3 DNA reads TGTGCCAGCAGCTTAAACCCGGGACTCCCCTACGAGCAGTACTTC. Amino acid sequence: CASSLNPGLPYEQYF.

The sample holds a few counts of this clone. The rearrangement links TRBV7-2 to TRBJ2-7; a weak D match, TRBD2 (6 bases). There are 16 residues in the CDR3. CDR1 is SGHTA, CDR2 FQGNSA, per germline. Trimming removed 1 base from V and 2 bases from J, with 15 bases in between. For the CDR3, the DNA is TGTGCCAGCAGCTTAGGGGCCTGGGGGGACGCCTACGAGCAGTACTTC. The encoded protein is CASSLGAWGDAYEQYF.

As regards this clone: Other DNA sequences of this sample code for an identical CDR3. The chain's CDR3 is CASSPGTGAYNEQFF. In DNA, the CDR3 is TGTGCCAGCAGCCCTGGGACAGGGGCATACAATGAGCAGTTCTTC. The chain joins TRBV5-4 to TRBJ2-1; TRBD1 matches at 10 bases. V shed 4 bases, J shed 4 bases, and the junction held 5 bases outside the gene matches. Germline V CDR1 and CDR2: SGHNT, YYREEE (reference sequence). This CDR3 contains 15 residues.

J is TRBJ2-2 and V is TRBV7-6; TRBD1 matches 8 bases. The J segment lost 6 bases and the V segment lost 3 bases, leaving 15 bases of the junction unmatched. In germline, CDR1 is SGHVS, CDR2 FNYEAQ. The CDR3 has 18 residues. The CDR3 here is CASSFLSAGGRVPGELFF. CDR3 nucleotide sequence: TGTGCCAGCAGCTTTTTATCCGCAGGGGGCAGGGTCCCCGGGGAGCTGTTTTTT. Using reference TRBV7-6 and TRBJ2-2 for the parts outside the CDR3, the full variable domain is GAGVSQSPRYKVTKRGQDVALRCDPISGHVSLYWYRQALGQGPEFLTYFNYEAQQDKSGLPNDRFSAERPEGSISTLTIQRTEQRDSAMYRCASSFLSAGGRVPGELFFGEGSRLTVL.

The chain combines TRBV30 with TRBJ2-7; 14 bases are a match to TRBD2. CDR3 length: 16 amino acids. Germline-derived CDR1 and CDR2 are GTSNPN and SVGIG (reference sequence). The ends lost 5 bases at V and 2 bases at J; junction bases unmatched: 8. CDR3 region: CAWERGLAGGAYEQYF. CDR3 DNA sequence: TGTGCCTGGGAAAGAGGACTAGCGGGAGGAGCCTACGAGCAGTACTTC.

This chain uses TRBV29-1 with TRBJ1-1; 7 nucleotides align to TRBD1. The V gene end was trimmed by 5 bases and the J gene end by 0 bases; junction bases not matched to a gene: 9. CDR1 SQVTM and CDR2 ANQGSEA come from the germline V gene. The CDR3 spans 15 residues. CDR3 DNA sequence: TGCAGCGTTAGGGACAGTAGATCCATGAACACTGAAGCTTTCTTT. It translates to CSVRDSRSMNTEAFF.

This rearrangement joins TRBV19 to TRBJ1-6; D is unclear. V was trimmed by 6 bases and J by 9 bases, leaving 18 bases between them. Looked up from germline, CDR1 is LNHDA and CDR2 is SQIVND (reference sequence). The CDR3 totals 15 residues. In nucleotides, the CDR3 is TGTGCCAGTAGCATGCCGGTGCGGGGTCGTTCACCCCTCCACTTT. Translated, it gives CASSMPVRGRSPLHF.

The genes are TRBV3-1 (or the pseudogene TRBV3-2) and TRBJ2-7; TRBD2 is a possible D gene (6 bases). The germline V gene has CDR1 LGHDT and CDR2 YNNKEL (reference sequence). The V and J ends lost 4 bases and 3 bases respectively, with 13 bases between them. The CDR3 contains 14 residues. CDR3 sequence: CASSPISGGYEQYF. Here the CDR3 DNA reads TGTGCCAGCAGCCCGATTTCCGGGGGCTACGAGCAGTACTTC.

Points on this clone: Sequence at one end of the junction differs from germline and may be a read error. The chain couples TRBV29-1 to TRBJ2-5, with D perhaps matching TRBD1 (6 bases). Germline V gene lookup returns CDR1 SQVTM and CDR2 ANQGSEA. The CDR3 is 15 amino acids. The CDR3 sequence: CSVEVAQGNRETQYF. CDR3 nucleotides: TGCAGCGTCGAAGTGGCGCAGGGGAATAGAGAGACCCAGTACTTC.

CDR3 residues: CASSPSTNEKLFF. CDR3 in DNA: TGTGCCAGCAGCCCATCAACTAATGAAAAACTGTTTTTT. This chain uses TRBV27 with TRBJ1-4; D is undetermined. Germline V lookup: CDR1 MNHEY, CDR2 SMNVEV (reference sequence). The CDR3 length is 13 residues. The V end was cut by 6 bases, the J end by 0 bases, with 5 bases between.

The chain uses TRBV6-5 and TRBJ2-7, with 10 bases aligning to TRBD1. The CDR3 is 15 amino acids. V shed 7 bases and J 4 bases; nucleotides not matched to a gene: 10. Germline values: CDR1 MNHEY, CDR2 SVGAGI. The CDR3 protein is CASTRIGTGDYEQYF. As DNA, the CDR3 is TGTGCCAGCACCAGAATCGGGACAGGGGATTACGAGCAGTACTTC.

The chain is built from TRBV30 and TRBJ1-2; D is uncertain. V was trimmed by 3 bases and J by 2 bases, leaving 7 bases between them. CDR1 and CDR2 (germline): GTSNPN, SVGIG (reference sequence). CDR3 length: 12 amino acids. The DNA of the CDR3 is TGTGCCTGGAGAATTTTAAACTATGGCTACACCTTC. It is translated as CAWRILNYGYTF.

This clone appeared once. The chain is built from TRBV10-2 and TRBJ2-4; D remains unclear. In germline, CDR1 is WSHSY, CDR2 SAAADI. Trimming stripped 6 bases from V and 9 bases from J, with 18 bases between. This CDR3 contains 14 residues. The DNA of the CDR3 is TGCGCCAGCAGCCCAGACTCTTCGGATGGCATTCAGTACTTC. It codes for CASSPDSSDGIQYF.

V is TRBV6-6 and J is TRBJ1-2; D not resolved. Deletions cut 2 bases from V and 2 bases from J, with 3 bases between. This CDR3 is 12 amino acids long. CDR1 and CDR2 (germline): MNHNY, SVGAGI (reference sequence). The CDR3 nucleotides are TGTGCCAGCAGTTACCGGAACTATGGCTACACCTTC. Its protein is CASSYRNYGYTF.

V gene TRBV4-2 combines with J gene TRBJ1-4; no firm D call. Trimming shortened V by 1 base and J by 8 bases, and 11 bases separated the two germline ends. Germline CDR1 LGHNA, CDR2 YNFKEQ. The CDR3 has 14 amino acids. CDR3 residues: CASSQVVSGEKLFF. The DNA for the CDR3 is TGTGCCAGCAGCCAAGTGGTCTCGGGAGAAAAACTGTTTTTT.